The rows below give T cell receptor beta chains drawn from one sample of a study of T-cell memory formation after mild COVID-19. TCRdb reprocessed the 5' RACE reads with MiXCR, giving one entry per CDR3 protein. Here the sample spans fewer than 500,000 distinct CDR3 sequences, 20% to 30% being singletons. The specimen was PBMCs or a T cell subset sorted from them (not recorded which). All receptors come from an adult woman who had mild COVID-19 (a few samples of this study predate the infection). Cell type and time point are not known. Each CDR3 is given with its conserved first and last residue. A D gene is named only where the DNA matches it firmly. Expanded clones are given a class, and other clones once, few, many or no size at all.

>TRBD2|TRBV5-1|few|TRBJ2-2
CASSLEARRALAANTGELFF
TGCGCCAGCAGCTTGGAAGCCCGCCGAGCACTAGCGGCGAACACCGGGGAGCTGTTTTTT
>-|TRBV29-1|-|TRBJ2-1
CSVEGAGSDPNEQFF
TGCAGCGTTGAGGGTGCCGGGAGTGACCCGAATGAGCAGTTCTTC
>-|TRBV20-1|-|TRBJ2-3
CSAKGDTQYF
TGCAGTGCTAAGGGTGATACGCAGTATTTT
>-|TRBV19|-|TRBJ2-5
CASSSHRGGFEETQYF
TGTGCCAGTAGTTCCCATAGGGGGGGCTTCGAAGAGACCCAGTACTTC
>-|TRBV7-9|-|TRBJ1-1
CASKAYGEAFF
TGTGCCAGCAAAGCTTATGGGGAAGCTTTCTTT
>TRBD1|TRBV27|-|TRBJ2-7
CASSPDRVNVYEQYF
TGTGCCAGCAGTCCGGACAGGGTGAACGTTTACGAGCAGTACTTC
>-|TRBV6-5|few|TRBJ2-2
CASSYSPAGQANTGELFF
TGTGCCAGCAGTTACTCCCCGGCGGGGCAGGCGAACACCGGGGAGCTGTTTTTT
>-|TRBV2|-|TRBJ1-1
CASTRQEISNTEAFF
TGTGCCAGCACTCGACAGGAGATATCGAACACTGAAGCTTTCTTT
>-|TRBV5-1|-|TRBJ2-7
CASSPIGGDEQYF
TGCGCCAGCAGCCCGATAGGCGGAGACGAGCAGTACTTC
>-|TRBV24-1|-|TRBJ2-3
CATSDFLDTQYF
TGTGCCACCAGTGATTTTCTGGATACGCAGTATTTT
>TRBD2|TRBV6-1|many|TRBJ2-7
CASSEAGAGGFEQYF
TGTGCCAGCAGTGAAGCAGGAGCGGGAGGGTTCGAGCAGTACTTC
>-|TRBV20-1|few|TRBJ1-3
CSAGAFSGNTIYF
TGCAGTGCAGGGGCCTTCTCTGGAAACACCATATATTTT
>-|TRBV12-3/TRBV12-4|few|TRBJ2-5
CASSLAHGGWETQYF
TGTGCCAGCAGTTTAGCCCACGGTGGATGGGAGACCCAGTACTTC
>-|TRBV7-9|-|TRBJ2-4
CASSPLQGLAKNIQYF
TGTGCCAGCAGCCCACTGCAGGGCCTAGCCAAAAACATTCAGTACTTC
>-|TRBV15|-|TRBJ2-5
CATSSPGVAETQYF
TGTGCCACCAGCAGCCCAGGGGTGGCGGAGACCCAGTACTTC
>TRBD2|TRBV10-3|few|TRBJ2-7
CAISWGGAGGPYEQYF
TGTGCCATCAGTTGGGGAGGTGCGGGAGGCCCCTACGAGCAGTACTTC
>TRBD1|TRBV5-5|few|TRBJ1-2
CASRPGQGNYGYTF
TGTGCCAGCAGACCTGGACAGGGGAACTATGGCTACACCTTC
>-|TRBV20-1|-|TRBJ1-2
CSAPREYGYTF
TGCAGTGCACCCAGGGAATATGGCTACACCTTC
>-|TRBV3-1|-|TRBJ2-1
CASSQVVSSYNEQFF
TGTGCCAGCAGCCAGGTGGTCAGCTCCTACAATGAGCAGTTCTTC
>-|TRBV4-3|-|TRBJ2-3
CASSQDLLLDFLNTQYF
TGCGCCAGCAGCCAAGATCTGCTATTGGACTTCCTAAATACGCAGTATTTT
>-|TRBV21-1|-|TRBJ2-3
CASSKAIGASGPAYMQYF
TGTGCCAGCAGCAAAGCCATCGGGGCTAGCGGGCCAGCGTACATGCAGTATTTT
>TRBD1|TRBV10-3|-|TRBJ1-1
CAISEPGQGENTEAFF
TGTGCCATCAGTGAGCCTGGACAGGGGGAGAACACTGAAGCTTTCTTT
>TRBD2|TRBV7-2|-|TRBJ2-7
CASSLGGTSAEQYF
TGTGCCAGCAGCTTAGGGGGGACTAGCGCTGAGCAGTACTTC
>-|TRBV7-6|-|TRBJ2-3
CASSPRSVGGTDTQYF
TGTGCCAGCAGCCCACGGAGTGTGGGGGGCACAGATACGCAGTATTTT
>-|TRBV25-1|few|TRBJ2-4
CASSGTGRFGVDIQYF
TGTGCCAGCAGCGGGACGGGTCGTTTCGGAGTGGACATTCAGTACTTC
>-|TRBV29-1|few|TRBJ2-3
CSVFPSDRTDTQYF
TGCAGCGTCTTCCCAAGCGACCGAACAGATACGCAGTATTTT
>-|TRBV12-3/TRBV12-4|few|TRBJ2-7
CASSFIVKTYEQYF
TGTGCCAGCAGTTTTATCGTTAAGACCTACGAGCAGTACTTC
>-|TRBV20-1|-|TRBJ2-3
CSARDRRGMLDTQYF
TGCAGTGCTAGAGATCGGCGGGGAATGCTGGATACGCAGTATTTT
>-|TRBV25-1|-|TRBJ2-2
CATQGTEELFF
TGTGCCACCCAGGGGACCGAGGAGCTGTTTTTT
>TRBD1|TRBV7-9|few|TRBJ2-1
CASRTETGSLWEQFF
TGTGCCAGCAGGACTGAGACAGGGTCTCTTTGGGAGCAGTTCTTC
>TRBD1|TRBV24-1|-|TRBJ2-1
CATSDLGQDYNEQFF
TGTGCCACCAGTGATTTGGGACAGGACTACAATGAGCAGTTCTTC
>TRBD2|TRBV7-2|-|TRBJ2-2
CASSLVAGVPGELFF
TGTGCCAGCAGCTTAGTAGCGGGAGTGCCCGGGGAGCTGTTTTTT
>TRBD2|TRBV28|few|TRBJ2-1
CASRLLAGGRNEQFF
TGTGCCAGCAGACTCCTAGCGGGGGGGCGGAATGAGCAGTTCTTC
>-|TRBV12-3/TRBV12-4|-|TRBJ1-1
CASSLSGVGRDTEAFF
TGTGCCAGCAGTTTATCGGGGGTAGGTCGGGACACTGAAGCTTTCTTT
>TRBD1|TRBV5-4|-|TRBJ2-1
CASSLEGANYNEQFF
TGTGCCAGCTCCCTTGAGGGGGCGAACTACAATGAGCAGTTCTTC
>TRBD2|TRBV7-3|few|TRBJ2-7
CASSPLGGREYEQYF
TGTGCCAGCAGCCCCCTTGGCGGGAGGGAGTACGAGCAGTACTTC
>TRBD2|TRBV7-3|-|TRBJ2-2
CASSSQSTGLAGGTGELFF
TGTGCCAGCAGCTCCCAATCCACCGGACTAGCGGGAGGTACCGGGGAGCTGTTTTTT
>-|TRBV29-1|-|TRBJ1-1
CSVEDLGINTEAFF
TGCAGCGTTGAAGATTTGGGGATCAACACTGAAGCTTTCTTT
>-|TRBV5-6|few|TRBJ1-5
CASSLGSRRRNQPQHF
TGTGCCAGCAGCTTGGGAAGCAGGAGGCGCAATCAGCCCCAGCATTTT
>TRBD2|TRBV5-1|few|TRBJ2-1
CASSLPWDSGDNEQFF
TGCGCCAGCAGCCTCCCCTGGGATAGCGGGGACAATGAGCAGTTCTTC
>TRBD1|TRBV12-3/TRBV12-4|few|TRBJ1-2
CASSLDRTGSYGYTF
TGTGCCAGCAGTTTAGATCGGACAGGGAGTTATGGCTACACCTTC
>TRBD2|TRBV7-9|many|TRBJ2-1
CASSPKLAGATYNEQFF
TGTGCCAGCAGCCCGAAACTAGCGGGAGCCACCTACAATGAGCAGTTCTTC